This T cell receptor (beta chain) was sequenced during a study of lymphopenia after photon versus proton radiotherapy. Study-wide points: Post-nadir TCR diversity decline inversely tracked overall survival among those who died. Only patients who died were analyzed for survival; proton advantage is unproven. Under photons, naive T cells and diversity fell while effector/memory populations rose.

The trim removed 4 bases at V and 3 bases at J, leaving 6 bases unmatched. Germline lookup yields CDR1 LNHDA and CDR2 SQIVND (reference sequence). The length of the CDR3 is 15 residues. This clone was seen just once. What it recognizes is unknown. Sequencing used immunoSEQ multiplex PCR; TCRdb keeps in-frame clones, though not all of them. The sample comprises approximately 23,000 clones, roughly 91% of which are singletons, and approximately 10% rests with the top ten. This sample comprised peripheral blood, obtained from a patient treated with proton-based radiotherapy. This receptor was identified in an older man with esophageal cancer. The chain employs TRBV19 and TRBJ2-1; 7 bases are shared with TRBD1. CDR3 amino acids: CASSTPDRVYNEQFF. The DNA for the CDR3 is TGTGCCAGTAGTACCCCAGACAGGGTCTACAATGAGCAGTTCTTC.